A single sample gave rise to the 19 T cell receptor beta chains below, sequenced in a study of T cell changes during pregnancy in multiple sclerosis. Here immunoSEQ multiplex PCR was the method, and the copy in TCRdb shows in-frame clones only, minus some. The sample holds 50,000 or so clones, approximately 94% seen once. The sample in question was CD4+ T cells from peripheral blood mononuclear cells, obtained in the third trimester of pregnancy. The origin of the receptors is a female donor with multiple sclerosis, enrolled in a pregnancy study.

The chain recombines TRBV4-1 with TRBJ1-5; 7 bases align to TRBD1. V trimming: 4 bases; J trimming: 3 bases; junction bases outside the gene matches: 6. Germline loops: CDR1 MGHRA, CDR2 YSYEKL. This CDR3 has 15 residues. CDR3 residues: CASSRTDRDNQPQHF. The CDR3 nucleotides read TGCGCCAGCAGCCGGACTGACAGGGACAATCAGCCCCAGCATTTT.

The chain joins TRBV6-5 to TRBJ2-5; D remains unclear. Trimming cost V 9 bases and J 4 bases, with 9 bases left between them. In germline, CDR1 is MNHEY, CDR2 SVGAGI. The CDR3 has 11 amino acids. CDR3 DNA: TGTGCCAGTAGCCCAATAGAGACCCAGTACTTC. Translation: CASSPIETQYF.

The chain couples TRBV7-9 to TRBJ1-1, with D uncertain. The germline V gene has CDR1 SEHNR and CDR2 FQNEAQ (reference sequence). V was cut by 4 bases and J by 1 base, with 10 bases left in between. CDR3 size: 14 residues. The CDR3 nucleotides read TGTGCCAGCAGCTCGGCCAGGAAGAACACTGAAGCTTTCTTT. It is translated as CASSSARKNTEAFF.

The V and J genes are TRBV5-7 and TRBJ2-1; 11 nucleotides match TRBD1. TRBV5-7 has ORF status, its function being uncertain. The CDR3 extends over 16 amino acids. After removal of 4 bases from V and 7 bases from J, the junction contained 10 bases not matched to a gene. Here the CDR3 reads CASSKGQGAGTNEQFF. The CDR3, as DNA: TGTGCCAGCAGCAAAGGACAGGGGGCCGGAACTAATGAGCAGTTCTTC.

The V call is TRBV28, the J call TRBJ1-3; a possible D gene is TRBD1 (5 bases). This CDR3 has 12 residues. The V end was cut by 11 bases, the J end by 2 bases, with 10 bases between. Looked up from germline, CDR1 is MDHEN and CDR2 is SYDVKM. As DNA, the CDR3 is TGTGCCGAAAAGGGGACTGGAAACACCATATATTTT. This codes for CAEKGTGNTIYF.

The chain combines TRBV28 with TRBJ2-2; 7 nucleotides line up with TRBD1. The CDR3 length is 16 residues. Germline trimming cut 5 bases from V and 1 base from J; bases unmatched to any gene: 7. Germline V lookup: CDR1 MDHEN, CDR2 SYDVKM. The CDR3 reads CASSPGDRQNTGELFF. The CDR3 DNA is TGTGCCAGCAGTCCCGGGGACAGACAGAACACCGGGGAGCTGTTTTTT.

The chain employs TRBV5-6 and TRBJ1-2; no reliable D call. V dropped 2 bases and J dropped 3 bases, with 11 bases sitting between them. The CDR3 contains 14 residues. The germline V gene encodes CDR1 SGHDT and CDR2 YYEEEE. The CDR3 here is CASSFFGQDYGYTF. The CDR3 DNA reads as TGTGCCAGCAGCTTCTTCGGTCAGGACTATGGCTACACCTTC.

V is TRBV30 and J is TRBJ2-7; 7 bases fit TRBD1. The CDR3 totals 15 residues. V shed 0 bases, J shed 3 bases, and the junction held 8 bases outside the gene matches. Germline CDR1 is GTSNPN and CDR2 is SVGIG (reference sequence). This chain's CDR3 is CAWSVPRRGYYEQYF. DNA for the CDR3: TGTGCCTGGAGTGTACCTCGCAGGGGGTACTACGAGCAGTACTTC.

The chain joins TRBV9 to TRBJ2-5; 13 bases are a match to TRBD2. CDR1 is SGDLS, CDR2 YYNGEE, per germline. The CDR3 covers 17 residues. V lost 0 bases and J lost 3; bases outside the gene matches: 5. This CDR3 is CASSVGDGTSGKETQYF. CDR3 in DNA: TGTGCCAGCAGCGTAGGGGACGGGACTAGCGGGAAAGAGACCCAGTACTTC.

The chain has TRBV6-5 and TRBJ1-5, with 7 nucleotides matching TRBD1. The CDR3 extends over 15 amino acids. Trimming removed 7 bases from V and 2 bases from J; junction bases left unmatched: 8. The germline V gene encodes CDR1 MNHEY and CDR2 SVGAGI. Here the CDR3 DNA reads TGTGCCAGCAAAGAGACAGGGAAGGGCAATCAGCCCCAGCATTTT. It encodes CASKETGKGNQPQHF.

The rearrangement links TRBV5-6 to TRBJ2-7; D is unclear. V lost 4 bases and J lost 0, with 14 bases in between. Looked up from germline, CDR1 is SGHDT and CDR2 is YYEEEE. The CDR3 has 15 amino acids. CDR3 in amino acids: CASSGVDGSSYEQYF. The CDR3 nucleotides are TGTGCCAGCAGCGGCGTTGACGGGTCCTCCTACGAGCAGTACTTC.

The chain couples TRBV7-9 to TRBJ1-3; D not certain. This CDR3 contains 13 residues. Per germline, CDR1 SEHNR and CDR2 FQNEAQ (reference sequence). V was cut by 5 bases and J by 5 bases, with 10 bases left in between. The CDR3 region is CASSRRTRNTIYF. Here the CDR3 DNA reads TGTGCCAGCAGCCGGAGGACGCGAAACACCATATATTTT.

This chain links TRBV7-2 with TRBJ1-1, with D perhaps matching TRBD1 (5 bases). The CDR3 runs 15 residues. V was trimmed by 4 bases and J by 1 base, leaving 13 bases between them. Germline V gives CDR1 SGHTA, CDR2 FQGNSA. The CDR3 reads CASSSPGFGNTEAFF. DNA for the CDR3: TGTGCCAGCAGCTCCCCAGGGTTCGGGAACACTGAAGCTTTCTTT.

V usage is TRBV21-1 and J usage is TRBJ2-1; no check of the table's D call, TRBD2, against the DNA was made. TRBV21-1 represents a pseudogene. The CDR3 contains 13 residues. DNA for the CDR3: TGTGCCAATCAGCGGGAGGGTTTGAATGAGCAGTTCTTC. It is translated as CANQREGLNEQFF.

V is TRBV5-1 and J is TRBJ2-7, with TRBD1 as a possible D gene (6 bases). V lost 4 bases to trimming and J lost 2 bases, with 13 bases between them. Germline V CDR1 and CDR2: SGHRS, YFSETQ. The CDR3 has 14 residues. The CDR3, as DNA: TGCGCCAGCAGCCCTTCAGGGGAAGCCTACGAGCAGTACTTC. This codes for CASSPSGEAYEQYF. The complete variable domain, with remaining parts taken from reference TRBV5-1 and TRBJ2-7, reads KAGVTQTPRYLIKTRGQQVTLSCSPISGHRSVSWYQQTPGQGLQFLFEYFSETQRNKGNFPGRFSGRQFSNSRSEMNVSTLELGDSALYLCASSPSGEAYEQYFGPGTRLTVT.

V gene TRBV15 combines with J gene TRBJ1-2, with a tentative D call TRBD1 (5 bases). Trimming cost V 2 bases and J 8 bases, with 12 bases left between them. CDR1 is LNHNV and CDR2 is YYDKDF in the germline V gene (reference sequence). This CDR3 has 13 amino acids. The CDR3 reads CATSRRREVGYTF. CDR3 DNA sequence: TGTGCCACCAGCAGACGCAGGGAAGTGGGCTACACCTTC.

The V and J genes are TRBV28 and TRBJ1-2; D perhaps matches TRBD1 (5 bases). Germline-derived CDR1 and CDR2 are MDHEN and SYDVKM. Deletions cut 4 bases from V and 4 bases from J, with 16 bases between. The CDR3 sequence is 15 residues long. In DNA, the CDR3 is TGTGCCAGCAGTTCCCCCTGGGGGGTCGGCTATGGCTACACCTTC. The encoded protein is CASSSPWGVGYGYTF.

This chain joins TRBV6-1 and TRBJ1-5; 7 nucleotides match TRBD1. Germline assignment: CDR1 MNHNS and CDR2 SASEGT. The CDR3 sequence is 13 residues long. V gave up 3 bases and J gave up 7 bases; unmatched junction bases: 3. CDR3 residues: CASSDQGGQPQHF. CDR3 bases: TGTGCCAGCAGTGACCAGGGGGGCCAGCCCCAGCATTTT.

The chain recombines TRBV28 with TRBJ2-3, with D possibly TRBD1 on 6 matching bases. This CDR3 has 12 residues. Between the trimmed V and J ends, which lost 10 bases and 2 bases, there was a span of 10 bases. The germline V gene encodes CDR1 MDHEN and CDR2 SYDVKM. Here the CDR3 reads CATGQNTDTQYF. For the CDR3, the DNA is TGTGCCACAGGACAGAACACAGATACGCAGTATTTT.